These T cell receptor beta chains were read from a single sample in a study of blood T cell repertoires in COVID-19. Assay used: immunoSEQ multiplex PCR; TCRdb lists only in-frame clones, some missing. This table has 75,000 to 80,000 clones, around 90% appearing once. Sequenced: peripheral blood. These receptor sequences come from a human donor in a cohort sampled during active COVID-19. CDR3s include the opening cysteine and the closing phenylalanine or tryptophan. The order of the fields is J gene, clone size, V gene, D gene, CDR3 protein, CDR3 DNA. D genes are given only for firm matches. A row's size may be missing; if present it is once, few, many or a size class.

j_gene: TRBJ1-1
abundance: -
v_gene: TRBV3-1/TRBV3-2
d_gene: -
CDR3aa: CASSPGDEAFF
CDR3nt: TGTGCCAGCAGCCCAGGGGATGAGGCTTTCTTT

j_gene: TRBJ1-1
abundance: -
v_gene: TRBV7-2
d_gene: TRBD1
CDR3aa: CASSSDTGTGGNTEAFF
CDR3nt: TGTGCCAGCAGCTCCGACACCGGGACAGGAGGGAACACTGAAGCTTTCTTT

j_gene: TRBJ1-4
abundance: -
v_gene: TRBV29-1
d_gene: -
CDR3aa: CSVEVFGRTNEKLFF
CDR3nt: TGCAGCGTTGAAGTGTTCGGGAGAACTAATGAAAAACTGTTTTTT

j_gene: TRBJ1-6
abundance: -
v_gene: TRBV5-8
d_gene: TRBD1
CDR3aa: CASSLANRGSPLHF
CDR3nt: TGTGCCAGCAGCTTGGCGAACAGGGGTTCACCCCTCCACTTT

j_gene: TRBJ2-2
abundance: -
v_gene: TRBV27
d_gene: -
CDR3aa: CASLVTGPTGELFF
CDR3nt: TGTGCCAGCCTCGTGACAGGCCCAACCGGGGAGCTGTTTTTT

j_gene: TRBJ2-1
abundance: -
v_gene: TRBV24-1
d_gene: TRBD2
CDR3aa: CATSDPEGSGSNEQFF
CDR3nt: TGTGCCACCAGTGATCCCGAGGGAAGCGGGAGCAATGAGCAGTTCTTC

j_gene: TRBJ1-5
abundance: once
v_gene: TRBV30
d_gene: -
CDR3aa: CAWSEGLSNQPQHF
CDR3nt: TGTGCCTGGAGTGAGGGACTTAGCAATCAGCCCCAGCATTTT

j_gene: TRBJ1-2
abundance: -
v_gene: TRBV6-5
d_gene: TRBD1
CDR3aa: CASSGPGGWSYTF
CDR3nt: TGTGCCAGCAGCGGACCAGGGGGCTGGTCCTACACCTTC

j_gene: TRBJ2-5
abundance: once
v_gene: TRBV2
d_gene: -
CDR3aa: CASKTTTQETQYF
CDR3nt: TGTGCCAGCAAAACGACAACCCAAGAGACCCAGTACTTC

j_gene: TRBJ2-1
abundance: -
v_gene: TRBV7-9
d_gene: TRBD1
CDR3aa: CASRSQGANEQFF
CDR3nt: TGTGCCAGCAGATCACAGGGGGCCAATGAGCAGTTCTTC

j_gene: TRBJ1-5
abundance: few
v_gene: TRBV4-1
d_gene: -
CDR3aa: CASSQERSGSLSPQHF
CDR3nt: TGCGCCAGCAGCCAAGAGAGAAGCGGGTCATTGAGTCCCCAGCATTTT

j_gene: TRBJ2-2
abundance: -
v_gene: TRBV3-1/TRBV3-2
d_gene: TRBD1
CDR3aa: CASSQEVQGGYTGELFF
CDR3nt: TGTGCCAGCAGCCAAGAGGTACAGGGGGGTTACACCGGGGAGCTGTTTTTT

j_gene: TRBJ1-1
abundance: few
v_gene: TRBV28
d_gene: -
CDR3aa: CASTKGEWVNTEAFF
CDR3nt: TGTGCCAGCACCAAAGGGGAATGGGTGAACACTGAAGCTTTCTTT

j_gene: TRBJ1-3
abundance: -
v_gene: TRBV5-1
d_gene: TRBD1
CDR3aa: CASSFAGGSGNTIYF
CDR3nt: TGCGCCAGCAGCTTCGCAGGGGGCTCTGGAAACACCATATATTTT

j_gene: TRBJ2-5
abundance: -
v_gene: TRBV5-1
d_gene: TRBD2
CDR3aa: CASSLVLAGSRAEETQYF
CDR3nt: TGCGCCAGCAGCTTGGTGCTAGCGGGAAGTCGGGCTGAAGAGACCCAGTACTTC

j_gene: TRBJ2-1
abundance: -
v_gene: TRBV5-1
d_gene: TRBD2
CDR3aa: CASRLTSGSSYNEQFF
CDR3nt: TGCGCCAGCAGGTTGACTAGCGGGAGTTCCTACAATGAGCAGTTCTTC

j_gene: TRBJ2-3
abundance: -
v_gene: TRBV4-1
d_gene: TRBD2
CDR3aa: CASSQGREGHWAQYF
CDR3nt: TGCGCCAGCAGCCAAGGGCGGGAGGGCCACTGGGCGCAGTATTTT